Listed below are T cell receptor beta chains from one sample, sequenced in a study of T cell responses to AZD1222 COVID-19 vaccine. Method: immunoSEQ multiplex PCR; TCRdb's copy keeps in-frame clones and lacks some. The sample shows 120,000 or so clones, roughly nine tenths of them seen only once. The sample consisted of peripheral blood, taken on day 0 of AZD1222 vaccination. The receptors originated from an adult in good health. CDR3s include the opening cysteine and the closing phenylalanine or tryptophan. A D gene is named only where the DNA matches it firmly. Clone size is stated in some rows and not others, as once, few, many or a class when expanded.

CDR3aa: CASSLGGRTYYGYTF
CDR3nt: TGTGCCAGCAGCTTGGGTGGCAGGACTTACTATGGCTACACCTTC
v_gene: TRBV5-4
abundance: once
j_gene: TRBJ1-2
d_gene: .

CDR3aa: CASSQEFRDKHGYTF
CDR3nt: TGCGCCAGCAGCCAAGAGTTCAGGGATAAACATGGCTACACCTTC
v_gene: TRBV4-1
abundance: .
j_gene: TRBJ1-2
d_gene: .

CDR3aa: CAISDLLAGGGYEQYF
CDR3nt: TGTGCCATCAGTGACCTACTAGCGGGAGGAGGCTACGAGCAGTACTTC
v_gene: TRBV10-3
abundance: .
j_gene: TRBJ2-7
d_gene: TRBD2

CDR3aa: CASSPRGLAGGRTDTQYF
CDR3nt: TGTGCCAGCAGCCCCCGGGGACTAGCGGGAGGTCGCACAGATACGCAGTATTTT
v_gene: TRBV7-3
abundance: .
j_gene: TRBJ2-3
d_gene: TRBD2

CDR3aa: CASSQDSLYGYTF
CDR3nt: TGTGCCAGCAGCCAAGACAGCCTCTATGGCTACACCTTC
v_gene: TRBV14
abundance: .
j_gene: TRBJ1-2
d_gene: .

CDR3aa: CASRQKGQGAKQYF
CDR3nt: TGTGCCAGCAGACAAAAAGGACAGGGAGCGAAACAGTACTTC
v_gene: TRBV7-2
abundance: .
j_gene: TRBJ2-7
d_gene: TRBD1

CDR3aa: CASTPRGTSGSYEQYF
CDR3nt: TGTGCCAGCACCCCCCGGGGGACTAGCGGTTCCTACGAGCAGTACTTC
v_gene: TRBV27
abundance: .
j_gene: TRBJ2-7
d_gene: TRBD2

CDR3aa: CASSPGTSGSTDTQYF
CDR3nt: TGTGCCAGCAGCCCCGGGACTAGCGGCTCCACAGATACGCAGTATTTT
v_gene: TRBV7-9
abundance: .
j_gene: TRBJ2-3
d_gene: TRBD2

CDR3aa: CASGEQVKNTEAFF
CDR3nt: TGTGCCAGCGGGGAACAGGTGAAGAACACTGAAGCTTTCTTT
v_gene: TRBV5-6
abundance: .
j_gene: TRBJ1-1
d_gene: .

CDR3aa: CASSLVGGNTIYF
CDR3nt: TGTGCCAGCAGCTTAGTGGGGGGAAACACCATATATTTT
v_gene: TRBV7-2
abundance: once
j_gene: TRBJ1-3
d_gene: .

CDR3aa: CASSQRGKLPEAFF
CDR3nt: TGTGCCAGCAGCCAACGGGGGAAATTACCGGAAGCTTTCTTT
v_gene: TRBV3-1/TRBV3-2
abundance: few
j_gene: TRBJ1-1
d_gene: .

CDR3aa: CASSLGRESYGYTF
CDR3nt: TGTGCCAGCAGCTTGGGGAGAGAGTCCTATGGCTACACCTTC
v_gene: TRBV5-4
abundance: .
j_gene: TRBJ1-2
d_gene: .

CDR3aa: CATSGGPSTEAFF
CDR3nt: TGTGCCACCAGTGGGGGGCCGAGCACTGAAGCTTTCTTT
v_gene: TRBV24-1
abundance: few
j_gene: TRBJ1-1
d_gene: .

CDR3aa: CASSQNRQPMNTEAFF
CDR3nt: TGCGCCAGCAGCCAGAACAGGCAGCCCATGAACACTGAAGCTTTCTTT
v_gene: TRBV4-1
abundance: .
j_gene: TRBJ1-1
d_gene: .